These T cell receptor beta chains were read from a single sample in a study of neoadjuvant anti-PD-1 for oral cavity cancer. Clones were sequenced by immunoSEQ multiplex PCR, and TCRdb holds only the in-frame ones, with some missing. The table includes thousands of clones, roughly three fifths detected once. This specimen was tumor tissue, taken before nivolumab (anti-PD-1) treatment. All receptors derive from a person aged 35-79 years with oral cavity squamous cell carcinoma. Both conserved end residues are part of each CDR3. D genes are given only for firm matches. Rows give clone size only sometimes, using once, few, many, or a class for an expanded clone.

once	TRBJ2-2	TRBV10-3	NA	CAIRRDGGELFF	TGTGCCATCCGACGGGACGGCGGGGAGCTGTTTTTT
NA	TRBJ2-1	TRBV18	NA	CASSPGRVNEQFF	TGTGCCAGCTCACCCGGGCGGGTTAATGAGCAGTTCTTC
NA	TRBJ1-6	TRBV13	NA	CASSLPLSPLHF	TGTGCCAGCAGCCTCCCCCTTTCACCCCTCCACTTT
few	TRBJ1-2	TRBV20-1	NA	CSARGYGYTF	TGCAGTGCTAGGGGGTATGGCTACACCTTC
NA	TRBJ2-3	TRBV11-2	TRBD2	CASSSSTILAGGSATQYF	TGTGCCAGCAGCTCCAGTACCATCTTGGCGGGAGGATCAGCAACGCAGTATTTT
NA	TRBJ1-1	TRBV11-2	NA	CASSLVSQGFAEAFF	TGTGCCAGCAGCTTAGTGTCCCAGGGATTTGCTGAAGCTTTCTTT
NA	TRBJ2-7	TRBV5-5	NA	CASSLRQESYEQYF	TGTGCCAGCAGCTTGAGACAGGAATCCTACGAGCAGTACTTC
once	TRBJ1-4	TRBV27	TRBD1	CASSLLGTGDEKLFF	TGTGCCAGCAGTTTATTGGGGACAGGGGATGAAAAACTGTTTTTT
NA	TRBJ1-1	TRBV5-5	NA	CASSLVGRSTEAFF	TGTGCCAGCAGCTTGGTGGGCAGGTCCACTGAAGCTTTCTTT
NA	TRBJ1-1	TRBV5-6	NA	CASSLGGSNGAFF	TGTGCCAGCAGCTTGGGGGGATCGAACGGAGCTTTCTTT
NA	TRBJ2-3	TRBV6-4	NA	CASSEQGTGTDTQYF	TGTGCCAGCAGTGAACAGGGAACTGGCACAGATACGCAGTATTTT
NA	TRBJ2-1	TRBV6-6	NA	CASSYSTGLTDEQFF	TGTGCCAGCAGTTACTCGACAGGTCTTACCGATGAGCAGTTCTTC
few	TRBJ1-1	TRBV11-2	NA	CASSLVGGTEAFF	TGTGCCAGCAGCTTAGTGGGGGGCACTGAAGCTTTCTTT
NA	TRBJ2-7	TRBV18	NA	CASSPRKEAPSSYEQYF	TGTGCCAGCTCACCACGGAAGGAGGCCCCGAGCTCCTACGAGCAGTACTTC
NA	TRBJ2-2	TRBV2	NA	CASKGTQRTNTGELFF	TGTGCCAGTAAGGGAACCCAGCGGACGAACACCGGGGAGCTGTTTTTT
NA	TRBJ1-1	TRBV5-1	TRBD1	CASSLANRGNLFTEAFF	TGCGCCAGCAGCTTGGCCAACAGGGGGAATCTGTTCACTGAAGCTTTCTTT
once	TRBJ1-5	TRBV6-1	NA	CASSEDTGGQPQHF	TGTGCCAGCAGTGAAGATACGGGAGGACAGCCCCAGCATTTT
NA	TRBJ1-1	TRBV5-1	NA	CASSLAAGVSGTEAFF	TGCGCCAGCAGCTTGGCAGCAGGGGTATCAGGCACTGAAGCTTTCTTT
few	TRBJ1-1	TRBV6-1	NA	CASRSAGRLNTEAFF	TGTGCCAGCAGGTCGGCAGGGAGGTTGAACACTGAAGCTTTCTTT
NA	TRBJ2-7	TRBV7-8	NA	CASSFSSGVQDEQYF	TGTGCCAGCAGCTTCTCTAGTGGGGTCCAGGACGAGCAGTACTTC
NA	TRBJ1-2	TRBV5-4	NA	CASSPDGEIYGYIF	TGTGCCAGCAGCCCGGATGGGGAGATCTATGGCTACATCTTC
few	TRBJ2-2	TRBV19	TRBD1	CASSRTGTNTGELFF	TGTGCCAGTAGTAGGACAGGGACGAACACCGGGGAGCTGTTTTTT
NA	TRBJ1-4	TRBV10-3	NA	CAIRGWDPDEKLFF	TGTGCCATCAGAGGTTGGGACCCAGATGAAAAACTGTTTTTT
few	TRBJ1-6	TRBV7-2	NA	CASSLGQAYNSPLHF	TGTGCCAGCAGCCTGGGGCAAGCCTATAATTCACCCCTCCACTTT
medium-sized	TRBJ2-5	TRBV7-6	NA	CASSLRTTTGETQYF	TGTGCCAGCAGCTTAAGGACCACCACGGGAGAGACCCAGTACTTC